This T cell receptor beta chain was retrieved from a study of blood T cell repertoires in COVID-19. Across the study: Sites in the United States, Italy and Spain provided acute and convalescent COVID-19 samples. PBMCs, B-cell-depleted T cells, or T cells were the source of the cDNA or gDNA that made up the material.

Authors' data handling: Cell counts per sample came from amplifying reference gene primers. The assay was immunoSEQ multiplex PCR, and TCRdb's table has in-frame clones only and misses some. V, J and clone size are those of that table, while D and trimming were read from the DNA. This sample carries nearly 350,000 clones, more than 75% of them seen once, and the ten largest clones take under 1.3%. V lost 8 bases and J lost 0, with 16 bases in between. The germline CDR1 and CDR2 sequences are SNHLY and FYNNEI. The CDR3 has 16 residues. The chain has TRBV2 and TRBJ1-4; D ambiguous. This receptor was identified in a woman under 40 who had recovered from COVID-19. Material for sequencing was PBMCs or T cells enriched from blood (not recorded which). The CDR3 DNA reads as TGTGCCAGCCGCCTTCAGGTCGGGGCAACTAATGAAAAACTGTTTTTT. As protein: CASRLQVGATNEKLFF.